In its sample, the clone carrying this T cell receptor (beta chain) was seen a few times. Its target is unknown. This sample's TCRbeta library carried unique molecular identifier barcodes. TCRdb called the PCR reads again in MiXCR, with one record for every CDR3 protein. This sample has around 300,000 distinct CDR3 sequences, with roughly 7.8% found just once. The data belong to a study of T-cell reconstitution after alpha-beta-depleted transplantation in children. Study-wide findings and caveats: A year post-transplant, T-cell counts and diversity derived mostly from newly produced T cells.

CDR1 and CDR2 (germline): LGHDT, YNNKEL (reference sequence). V shed 2 bases and J shed 5 bases, with 12 bases lying between them. The length of the CDR3 is 15 residues. This receptor was taken from a female patient aged 2 to 10 who had a stem cell transplant for Fanconi anemia, so the T cells may come from the graft donor. The genes are TRBV3-1 and TRBJ1-4; D uncertain. This sample comprised peripheral blood, obtained 360 days after TCRalphabeta/CD19-depleted stem cell transplant. The CDR3 DNA follows: TGTGCCAGCAGCCAAAATCCGCTTGGGAATGAAAAACTGTTTTTT. Protein product: CASSQNPLGNEKLFF.